The source of this T cell receptor beta chain is a study of T-cell reconstitution after alpha-beta-depleted transplantation in children. TCRbeta library preparation incorporated unique molecular identifiers. TCRdb redid the calling of the PCR reads with MiXCR, one entry per CDR3 protein. The sample yields 600,000 to 700,000 distinct CDR3 sequences, roughly 15% seen once. This clonotype was counted many times. V lost 0 bases and J lost 3, with 12 bases in between. The CDR3 extends over 15 amino acids. Germline V gene sequence: CDR1 SGHRS, CDR2 YFSETQ. Sequences were derived from PBMCs from the stem cell graft donor, sampled from the stem cell graft. The chain links TRBV5-1 to TRBJ1-2; no definite D call. This TCR came from a human donor who donated a stem cell graft to a child with acute myeloid leukemia. The CDR3 bases are TGCGCCAGCAGCTTGGCGGGCAAACCAGACTATGGCTACACCTTC. It codes for CASSLAGKPDYGYTF.